The 13 T cell receptor beta chains presented below share a single source sample, sequenced in a study of blood T cell repertoires in COVID-19. Some clones are missing from TCRdb's copy, which holds only in-frame ones; the method was immunoSEQ multiplex PCR. The table records approximately 450,000 clones, 75% to 90% of them present only once. The material sequenced was PBMCs or T cells enriched from blood (not recorded which). The receptors were gathered from a man aged 25-45 years who had recovered from COVID-19.

The CDR3 region has the DNA TGCGCCAGCAGCCGAAGTGTGACAGGCGGCTATGGCTACACCTTC. Translation: CASSRSVTGGYGYTF. The chain couples TRBV5-1 to TRBJ1-2; maybe TRBD1 (6 bases). There are 15 residues in the CDR3. V was trimmed by 4 bases and J by 4 bases, leaving 17 bases between them. Germline loops: CDR1 SGHRS, CDR2 YFSETQ. The full variable domain, with the rest looked up from reference TRBV5-1 and TRBJ1-2, is KAGVTQTPRYLIKTRGQQVTLSCSPISGHRSVSWYQQTPGQGLQFLFEYFSETQRNKGNFPGRFSGRQFSNSRSEMNVSTLELGDSALYLCASSRSVTGGYGYTFGSGTRLTVV.

V and J are TRBV7-2 and TRBJ1-2; possibly TRBD1 for D (6 bases). Germline assignment: CDR1 SGHTA and CDR2 FQGNSA. The CDR3 has 13 amino acids. The ends were cut back, 5 bases at V and 4 bases at J, with 11 bases in the middle. CDR3 region: CASSTGQSYGYTF. The CDR3 coding sequence is TGTGCCAGCAGCACCGGACAGAGCTATGGCTACACCTTC.

V and J are TRBV28 and TRBJ1-5, with a weak D call TRBD1 (5 bases). The CDR3 consists of 14 residues. Trimming pared 1 base from V and 5 bases from J, leaving 9 bases between. Per the germline V gene, CDR1 is MDHEN and CDR2 is SYDVKM. The CDR3 nucleotides read TGTGCCAGCAGTTTATCAGGGCTTGATCAGCCCCAGCATTTT. Residues: CASSLSGLDQPQHF.

The CDR3 loop is CASSRDSNNSPLHF. CDR3 in DNA: TGTGCCAGCAGTCGGGACAGCAATAATTCACCCCTCCACTTT. V is TRBV6-5 and J is TRBJ1-6, with 7 bases fitting TRBD1. With V trimmed by 5 bases and J by 5 bases, 3 bases remained unmatched. Germline CDR1 is MNHEY and CDR2 is SVGAGI. This CDR3 comprises 14 residues.

V and J are TRBV19 and TRBJ2-7; a weak D match, TRBD2 (5 bases). V dropped 3 bases and J dropped 7 bases, with 13 bases sitting between them. This CDR3 contains 13 residues. Per the germline V gene, CDR1 is LNHDA and CDR2 is SQIVND (reference sequence). In DNA, the CDR3 is TGTGCCAGTAGTATCGTCGGGATGGGGGAGCAGTACTTC. Its protein product is CASSIVGMGEQYF.

V gene TRBV5-5 combines with J gene TRBJ2-2, with 13 bases aligning to TRBD2. Germline trimming cut 2 bases from V and 6 bases from J; bases unmatched to any gene: 13. The length of the CDR3 is 19 residues. Germline CDR1 and CDR2: SGHKS and YYEKEE (reference sequence). CDR3 bases: TGTGCCAGCAGCTTCTCGTTATCCGGACTAGCGGGAGTCCCCGGGGAGCTGTTTTTT. This sequence encodes CASSFSLSGLAGVPGELFF.

The chain is built from TRBV24-1 and TRBJ2-5, with 8 bases aligning to TRBD1. Losses at the gene ends were 4 bases for V and 1 base for J; bases not matched to a gene: 10. Germline-derived CDR1 and CDR2 are KGHDR and SFDVKD. This CDR3 region has 17 residues. The CDR3 region is CATSDLGQGGRQETQYF. CDR3 DNA: TGTGCCACCAGTGACCTAGGACAGGGAGGTCGCCAAGAGACCCAGTACTTC.

CDR3 nucleotides: TGTGCCAGCAGCCTCCTCGGTCTGGACGAGCAGTACTTC. It encodes CASSLLGLDEQYF. The V call is TRBV7-3, the J call TRBJ2-7, with unresolved D. V lost 5 bases and J lost 5, with 13 bases in between. The CDR3 totals 13 residues. Germline-derived CDR1 and CDR2 are SGHTA and FQGTGA.

The chain employs TRBV29-1 and TRBJ1-1; a weak D match, TRBD1 (5 bases). The CDR3 is 13 amino acids. Deletions cut 7 bases from V and 3 bases from J, with 15 bases between. CDR1 is SQVTM, CDR2 ANQGSEA, per germline. DNA for the CDR3: TGCAGCGGTGTTACAGGAGGGCACACTGAAGCTTTCTTT. Residues: CSGVTGGHTEAFF.

Details on this clone: This sample also contains other DNA sequences that code for the same CDR3. The V and J genes are TRBV30 and TRBJ1-1; no clear D. From germline, CDR1 is GTSNPN and CDR2 SVGIG (reference sequence). This CDR3 region has 13 residues. V lost 0 bases to trimming and J lost 0 bases, with 5 bases between them. The DNA of the CDR3 is TGTGCCTGGAGTGTATCTGTGAACACTGAAGCTTTCTTT. It is translated as CAWSVSVNTEAFF.

In DNA form, the CDR3 reads TGTGCCAGTAGTGCACTCCTTAGACAGGGCCTCTCCTACAATGAGCAGTTCTTC. Protein: CASSALLRQGLSYNEQFF. The rearrangement links TRBV19 to TRBJ2-1, with TRBD1 matching over 7 bases. Germline V gene sequence: CDR1 LNHDA, CDR2 SQIVND (reference sequence). CDR3 length: 18 residues. Trimming took 5 bases from V and 0 from J; bases not matched to a gene: 13.

The V call is TRBV28, the J call TRBJ2-3; tentatively, D is TRBD2 (6 bases). The length of the CDR3 is 15 residues. V was shortened by 3 bases and J by 1 base, with 11 bases between the two germline ends. Germline CDR1 is MDHEN and CDR2 is SYDVKM. The chain's CDR3 is CASSFPPGGTDTQYF. The CDR3 DNA is TGTGCCAGCAGTTTTCCGCCGGGGGGCACAGATACGCAGTATTTT.

The rearrangement links TRBV25-1 to TRBJ1-4; D might be TRBD1 (5 bases). Trimming took 0 bases from V and 3 from J, leaving 11 bases between them. The CDR3 spans 16 residues. The V gene's germline CDR1 is MGHDK and CDR2 SYGVNS. In DNA, the CDR3 is TGTGCCAGCAGTGAATATGCGGGGCGGCCTAATGAAAAACTGTTTTTT. This gives the protein CASSEYAGRPNEKLFF.